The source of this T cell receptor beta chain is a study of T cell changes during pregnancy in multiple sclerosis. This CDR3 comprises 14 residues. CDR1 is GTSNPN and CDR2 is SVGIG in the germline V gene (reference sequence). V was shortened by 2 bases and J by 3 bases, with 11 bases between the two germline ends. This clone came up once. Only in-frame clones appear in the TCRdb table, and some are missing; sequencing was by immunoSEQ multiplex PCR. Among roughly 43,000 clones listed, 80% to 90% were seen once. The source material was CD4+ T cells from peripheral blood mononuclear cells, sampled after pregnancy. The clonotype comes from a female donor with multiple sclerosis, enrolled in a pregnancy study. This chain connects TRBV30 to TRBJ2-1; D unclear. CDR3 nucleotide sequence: TGTGCCTGGAGTACCTCTGAGGTCTACAATGAGCAGTTCTTC. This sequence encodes CAWSTSEVYNEQFF.